The source of this T cell receptor beta chain is a study of blood T cell repertoires in COVID-19. Study-level background: Researchers got acute and convalescent COVID-19 samples from the United States, Italy and Spain. T cells, B-cell-depleted T cells, or PBMCs supplied cDNA or gDNA.

This CDR3 spans 13 amino acids. In the original workflow: Estimates of nucleated cell counts were drawn from the amplification of reference gene primers. Clones were read by immunoSEQ multiplex PCR, and TCRdb kept only the in-frame ones, dropping some. V and J calls and clone size are given by that table; D and trimming were obtained from the DNA. Of fewer than 250,000 clones listed, nearly 90% were seen once; the top ten hold roughly 15%. Sequenced material: PBMCs or T cells enriched from blood (not recorded which). The source is a man between 25 and 39 years old who had been exposed to COVID-19. V is TRBV21-1 and J is TRBJ1-6; the table names TRBD1, a call not compared with the DNA. TRBV21-1 is marked as a pseudogene. CDR3 DNA sequence: TGTGCCAGCAGGGGGACAGGGGGCTCACCCCTCCACTTT. Translated: CASRGTGGSPLHF.